The source of this T cell receptor beta chain is a study of T-cell reconstitution after alpha-beta-depleted transplantation in children. To note about this clonotype: The junction shows a germline mismatch at one end, possibly a read error.

The TCRbeta library was prepared with unique molecular identifiers. TCRdb used MiXCR to reprocess the PCR reads, holding one entry per CDR3 protein. The sample lists 200,000 to 250,000 distinct CDR3 sequences; roughly 7.1% were seen once. This CDR3 has 14 amino acids. Germline V gene data show CDR1 as LGHNA and CDR2 as YNFKEQ. V gene TRBV4-2 combines with J gene TRBJ2-7; TRBD2 matches 7 bases. The receptor's source is a boy aged 2 to 10 with acute lymphoblastic leukemia, due to receive a stem cell transplant. Source: PBMCs, taken before TCRalphabeta/CD19-depleted stem cell transplant. The CDR3 loop is CARSPGLDRYEQYF. DNA of the CDR3: TGTGCCAGGAGCCCAGGACTAGATCGGTACGAGCAGTACTTC.